One and the same sample provided the 5 T cell receptor beta chains below, sequenced in a study of control samples from healthy donors and cancer patients. TCRdb's table, derived via immunoSEQ multiplex PCR, lists solely in-frame clones and lacks some. This table has roughly 54,000 clones, approximately 96% appearing once. The specimen was blood. Source of these receptors: a woman aged 25-40 years in good health.

The rearrangement joins TRBV2 to TRBJ2-1, with D maybe TRBD2 (6 bases). The CDR3 contains 17 residues. Deletions cut 6 bases from V and 2 bases from J, with 20 bases between. The germline V gene encodes CDR1 SNHLY and CDR2 FYNNEI. Here the CDR3 reads CASRDPGENEPYNEQFF. CDR3 nucleotides: TGTGCCAGCAGAGACCCGGGAGAAAACGAGCCCTACAATGAGCAGTTCTTC.

The rearrangement joins TRBV27 to TRBJ2-7; 8 nucleotides match TRBD2. The CDR3 is made up of 14 amino acids. Germline-derived CDR1 and CDR2 are MNHEY and SMNVEV (reference sequence). V was clipped by 5 bases and J by 3 bases; unmatched bases: 6. The CDR3 here is CASSPTSANYEQYF. CDR3 in DNA: TGTGCCAGCAGTCCGACTAGCGCGAACTACGAGCAGTACTTC.

V usage is TRBV27 and J usage is TRBJ1-6; weak D call: TRBD1 (6 bases). Trimming removed 5 bases from V and 7 bases from J, with 15 bases in between. The CDR3 spans 15 residues. The V gene's germline CDR1 is MNHEY and CDR2 SMNVEV (reference sequence). The CDR3 nucleotides read TGTGCCAGCAGTCCGGGGGACAACCTCAATTCACCCCTCCACTTT. Protein sequence: CASSPGDNLNSPLHF.

The sample holds one count of this clone. This chain joins TRBV7-9 and TRBJ1-2; D remains ambiguous. V was clipped by 1 base and J by 0 bases, with 15 bases between them. The CDR3 spans 17 residues. CDR1 SEHNR and CDR2 FQNEAQ come from the germline V gene (reference sequence). CDR3 protein: CASSLEFGPDANYGYTF. DNA of the CDR3: TGTGCCAGCAGCTTAGAGTTTGGTCCTGACGCTAACTATGGCTACACCTTC.

The chain uses TRBV5-6 and TRBJ1-1; D gene uncertain. With 3 bases removed from V and 1 base from J, the gap between germline ends came to 7 bases. This CDR3 is built from 13 residues. Germline V gene data show CDR1 as SGHDT and CDR2 as YYEEEE. CDR3 in DNA: TGTGCCAGCAGCTCGGTCGCGAACACTGAAGCTTTCTTT. This sequence encodes CASSSVANTEAFF.